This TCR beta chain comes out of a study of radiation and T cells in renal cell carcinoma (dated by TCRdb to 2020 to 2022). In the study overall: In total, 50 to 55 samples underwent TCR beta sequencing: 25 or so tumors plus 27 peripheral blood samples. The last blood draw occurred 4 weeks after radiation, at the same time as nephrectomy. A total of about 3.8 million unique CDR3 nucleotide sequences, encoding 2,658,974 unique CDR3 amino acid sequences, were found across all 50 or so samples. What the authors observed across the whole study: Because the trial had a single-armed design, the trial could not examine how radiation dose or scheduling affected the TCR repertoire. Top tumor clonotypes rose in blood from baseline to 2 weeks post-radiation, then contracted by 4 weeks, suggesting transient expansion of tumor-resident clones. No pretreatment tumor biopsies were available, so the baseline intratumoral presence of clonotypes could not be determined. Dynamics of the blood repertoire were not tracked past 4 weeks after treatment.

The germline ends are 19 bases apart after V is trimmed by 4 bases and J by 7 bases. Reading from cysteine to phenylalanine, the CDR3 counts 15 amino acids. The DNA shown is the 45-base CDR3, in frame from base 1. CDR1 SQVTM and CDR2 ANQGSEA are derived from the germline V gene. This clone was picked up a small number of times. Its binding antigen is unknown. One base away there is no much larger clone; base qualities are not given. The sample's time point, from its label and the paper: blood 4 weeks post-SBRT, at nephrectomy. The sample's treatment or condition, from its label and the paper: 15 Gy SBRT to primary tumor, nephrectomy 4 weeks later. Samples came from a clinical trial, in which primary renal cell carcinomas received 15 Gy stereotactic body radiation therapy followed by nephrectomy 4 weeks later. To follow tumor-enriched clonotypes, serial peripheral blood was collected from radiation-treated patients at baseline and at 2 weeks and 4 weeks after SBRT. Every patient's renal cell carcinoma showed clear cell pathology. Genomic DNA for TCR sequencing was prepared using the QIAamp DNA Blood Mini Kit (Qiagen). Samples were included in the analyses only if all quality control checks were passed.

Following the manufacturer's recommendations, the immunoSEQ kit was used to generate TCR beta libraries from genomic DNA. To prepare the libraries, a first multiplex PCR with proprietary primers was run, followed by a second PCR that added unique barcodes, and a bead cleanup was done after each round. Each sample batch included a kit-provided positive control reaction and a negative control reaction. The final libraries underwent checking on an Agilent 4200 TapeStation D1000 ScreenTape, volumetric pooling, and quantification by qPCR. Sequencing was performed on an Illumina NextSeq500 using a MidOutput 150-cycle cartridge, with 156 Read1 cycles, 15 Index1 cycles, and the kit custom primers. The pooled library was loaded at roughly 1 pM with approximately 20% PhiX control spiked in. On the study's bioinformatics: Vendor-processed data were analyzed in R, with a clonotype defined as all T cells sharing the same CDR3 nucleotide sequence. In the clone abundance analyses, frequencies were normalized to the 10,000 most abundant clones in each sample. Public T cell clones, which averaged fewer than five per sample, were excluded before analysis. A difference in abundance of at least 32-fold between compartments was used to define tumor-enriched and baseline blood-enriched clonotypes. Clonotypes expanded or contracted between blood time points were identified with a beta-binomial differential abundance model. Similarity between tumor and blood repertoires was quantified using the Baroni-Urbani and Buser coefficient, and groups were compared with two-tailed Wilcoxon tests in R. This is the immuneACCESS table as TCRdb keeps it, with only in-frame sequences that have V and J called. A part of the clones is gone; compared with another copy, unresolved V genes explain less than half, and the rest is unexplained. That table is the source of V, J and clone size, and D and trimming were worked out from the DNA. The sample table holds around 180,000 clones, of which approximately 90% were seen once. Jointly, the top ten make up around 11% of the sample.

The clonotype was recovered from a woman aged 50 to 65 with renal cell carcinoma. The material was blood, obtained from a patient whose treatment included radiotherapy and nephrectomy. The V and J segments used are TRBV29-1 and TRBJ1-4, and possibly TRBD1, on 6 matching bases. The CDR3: CSVGNRRGTGEKLFF. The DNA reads TGCAGCGTTGGGAATCGTAGGGGGACTGGTGAAAAACTGTTTTTT.